This T cell receptor (beta chain) was captured by sequencing in a study of OX40 agonist ivuxolimab in advanced cancers. V lost 7 bases to trimming and J lost 11 bases, with 14 bases between them. The CDR3 sequence is 11 residues long. Germline V gene data show CDR1 as SGHRS and CDR2 as YFSETQ. The data were produced by immunoSEQ multiplex PCR, yet TCRdb's version contains in-frame clones alone and is incomplete. The table has more than 50,000 clones, around four fifths seen once. The chain has TRBV5-1 and TRBJ2-3; tentatively, D is TRBD2 (6 bases). The clonotype originates from an adult with an advanced solid tumor such as melanoma, head and neck, liver or kidney cancer. Specimen: CD4+ or CD8+ T cells sorted from blood, collected in a trial of the OX40 agonist ivuxolimab. CDR3 in DNA: TGCGCCAGCGAGGAGGGTGGGGTGCAGTATTTT. Protein product: CASEEGGVQYF.